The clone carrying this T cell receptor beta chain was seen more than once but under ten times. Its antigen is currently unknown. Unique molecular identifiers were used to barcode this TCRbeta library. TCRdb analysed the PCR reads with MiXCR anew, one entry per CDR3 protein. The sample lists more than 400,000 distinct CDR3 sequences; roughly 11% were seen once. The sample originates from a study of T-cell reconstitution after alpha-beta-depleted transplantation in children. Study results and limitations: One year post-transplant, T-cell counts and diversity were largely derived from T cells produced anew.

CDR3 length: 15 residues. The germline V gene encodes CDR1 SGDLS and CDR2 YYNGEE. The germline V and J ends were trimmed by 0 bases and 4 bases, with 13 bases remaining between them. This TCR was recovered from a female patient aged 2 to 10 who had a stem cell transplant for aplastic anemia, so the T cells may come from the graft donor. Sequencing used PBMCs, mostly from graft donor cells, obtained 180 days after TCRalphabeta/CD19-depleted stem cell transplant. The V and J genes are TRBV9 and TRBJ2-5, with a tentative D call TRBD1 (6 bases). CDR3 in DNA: TGTGCCAGCAGCGTAGGAGCAGGGGAAGGAGAGACCCAGTACTTC. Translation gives CASSVGAGEGETQYF.